The rows below give T cell receptor beta chains drawn from one sample of a study of blood T cell repertoires in COVID-19. Clones were sequenced by immunoSEQ multiplex PCR, and TCRdb holds only the in-frame ones, with some missing. The sample yields approximately 240,000 clones, under 85% seen once. The sample comprised peripheral blood. These TCRs come from a human donor in a cohort sampled during active COVID-19. Each CDR3 is given with its conserved first and last residue. A D gene is named only where the DNA matches it firmly. Only part of the rows carry a size: once, few, many, or a class if the clone is expanded.

>TRBV19|TRBJ1-2|.|.
CASSNWPLADGYTF
TGTGCCAGTAGTAATTGGCCCCTGGCGGATGGCTACACCTTC
>TRBV20-1|TRBJ1-1|.|.
CSASFSRGGVNTEAFF
TGCAGTGCTAGTTTCTCCAGGGGTGGAGTGAACACTGAAGCTTTCTTT
>TRBV19|TRBJ2-3|.|.
CASSISGFSTDTQYF
TGTGCCAGTAGTATTTCAGGATTTAGCACAGATACGCAGTATTTT
>TRBV14|TRBJ2-3|.|TRBD2
CASSQDLKGLADVTDTQYF
TGTGCCAGCAGCCAAGATCTGAAGGGTCTAGCGGATGTCACAGATACGCAGTATTTT
>TRBV12-3/TRBV12-4|TRBJ2-7|.|.
CASSSGGDYEQYF
TGTGCCAGCAGTTCAGGAGGGGACTACGAGCAGTACTTC
>TRBV3-1/TRBV3-2|TRBJ2-5|.|.
CASSAQGLGETQYF
TGTGCCAGCAGCGCCCAGGGACTCGGAGAGACCCAGTACTTC
>TRBV10-2|TRBJ2-1|many|.
CASNTVPIIGDSYNEQFF
TGCGCCAGCAACACGGTCCCCATCATCGGGGACTCCTACAATGAGCAGTTCTTC
>TRBV27|TRBJ2-1|.|TRBD1
CASIPGQGYNEQFF
TGTGCCAGCATTCCGGGACAGGGGTACAATGAGCAGTTCTTC
>TRBV19|TRBJ2-6|.|.
CASSIPAGMSSGANVLTF
TGTGCCAGTAGTATCCCCGCAGGGATGAGCTCTGGGGCCAACGTCCTGACTTTC
>TRBV5-4|TRBJ1-3|few|.
CASSHRDILNTIYF
TGTGCCAGCAGCCACCGGGACATCCTGAACACCATATATTTT
>TRBV28|TRBJ2-5|.|TRBD2
CACSGRGRDQETQYF
TGTGCCTGTAGCGGGAGGGGCCGGGACCAAGAGACCCAGTACTTC
>TRBV5-1|TRBJ2-1|many|.
CASRPTIGSYNEQFF
TGCGCCAGCAGGCCAACTATCGGCTCCTACAATGAGCAGTTCTTC
>TRBV5-3|TRBJ1-2|many|TRBD1
CARSRRTGDSYGYTF
TGTGCCAGAAGCCGGCGGACAGGGGATTCCTATGGCTACACCTTC
>TRBV4-1|TRBJ2-7|.|.
CASSQDTPGYEQYF
TGCGCCAGCAGCCAAGATACCCCGGGCTACGAGCAGTACTTC
>TRBV10-1|TRBJ1-2|.|.
CASSEYTGFSGGYTF
TGCGCCAGCAGTGAATACACAGGGTTTTCAGGCGGCTACACCTTC
>TRBV19|TRBJ1-2|.|TRBD1
CASSPPRTGTDPYGYTF
TGTGCCAGTAGCCCCCCCCGGACAGGGACCGACCCCTATGGCTACACCTTC
>TRBV10-1|TRBJ2-1|.|TRBD2
CASSQTSGVYNEQFF
TGCGCCAGCAGCCAGACTAGCGGGGTGTACAATGAGCAGTTCTTC